This T cell receptor beta chain was recovered during a study of blood T cell repertoires in COVID-19. Study summary: Some COVID-19 samples were acute and others convalescent; all came from the United States, Italy and Spain. T cells, B-cell-depleted T cells, or PBMCs supplied cDNA or gDNA.

The trim removed 2 bases at V and 1 base at J, leaving 9 bases unmatched. The CDR3 is made up of 17 amino acids. The germline CDR1 and CDR2 sequences are SGHVS and FNYEAQ. In the original processing: Reference gene primer amplification yielded estimated nucleated cell counts. This table comes from immunoSEQ multiplex PCR, and its TCRdb copy is limited to in-frame clones, with some not included. V and J calls plus clone size are reproduced from that table; the DNA served to infer D and trimming. The table has 250,000 to 300,000 clones, around nine tenths seen once. Patients from Seattle were sampled longitudinally, starting during active infection.

The source is a young woman with COVID-19, enrolled during active disease. The chain has TRBV7-6 and TRBJ2-5; 8 bases map to TRBD1. The sequencing sample was made of peripheral blood. The CDR3 nucleotides read TGTGCCAGCAGCTTAAGGCCCACAGGGGGATCCCAAGAGACCCAGTACTTC. Protein sequence: CASSLRPTGGSQETQYF.